This T cell receptor beta chain was captured in a study of cytomegalovirus exposure and HLA in healthy donors. Study-wide results and limits: TRBV6-2, TRBV6-3 and some other V segments were unresolvable in 87-base-pair reads. When presence/absence was analysed, sequencing depth was taken to be roughly uniform across donors. Analyzed later, association rates of TCRs varied across HLA loci, with DRB1 most and HLA-C fewest.

About this clone: Its antigen is undetermined.

Both 60 Vbeta primers and 13 Jbeta primers went into the PCR. Original handling: Some 10 million of tens of millions of unique TCR beta chains were shared, per a later count. Measured with immunoSEQ multiplex PCR; TCRdb has only the in-frame clones, and not every one. The V and J calls and the clone size are those of that table, but D and trimming were determined from the DNA. The sample table sets out 200,000 to 250,000 clones. From germline, CDR1 is GTSNPN and CDR2 SVGIG (reference sequence). After removal of 1 base from V and 6 bases from J, the junction contained 11 bases not matched to a gene. This CDR3 has 16 amino acids.

The chain has TRBV30 and TRBJ2-2; 7 bases align to TRBD2. This sequence originates from a woman under 40 in good health and CMV-seropositive. Material for sequencing was PBMCs. The CDR3: CAWSEPPGLAAGELFF. CDR3 DNA: TGTGCCTGGAGTGAGCCTCCAGGTCTAGCGGCCGGGGAGCTGTTTTTT.